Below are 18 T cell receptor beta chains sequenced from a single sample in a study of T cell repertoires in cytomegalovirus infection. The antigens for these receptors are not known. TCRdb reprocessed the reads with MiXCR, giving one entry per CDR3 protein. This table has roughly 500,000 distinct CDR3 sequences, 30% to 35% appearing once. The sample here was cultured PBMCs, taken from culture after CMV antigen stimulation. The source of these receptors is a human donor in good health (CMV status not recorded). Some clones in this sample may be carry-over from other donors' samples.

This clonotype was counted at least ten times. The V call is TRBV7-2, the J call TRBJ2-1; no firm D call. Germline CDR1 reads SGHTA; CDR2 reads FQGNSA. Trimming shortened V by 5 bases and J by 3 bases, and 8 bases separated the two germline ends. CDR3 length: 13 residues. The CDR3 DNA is TGTGCCAGCAGCCCTGCAGTCTACAATGAGCAGTTCTTC. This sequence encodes CASSPAVYNEQFF.

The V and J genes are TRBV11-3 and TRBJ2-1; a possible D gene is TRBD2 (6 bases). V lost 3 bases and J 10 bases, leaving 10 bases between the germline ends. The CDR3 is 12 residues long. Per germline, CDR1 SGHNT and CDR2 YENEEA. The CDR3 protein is CASSFSSGEQFF. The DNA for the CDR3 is TGTGCCAGCAGCTTCTCCAGCGGGGAGCAGTTCTTC. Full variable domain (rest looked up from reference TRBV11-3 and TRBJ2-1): EAGVVQSPRYKIIEKKQPVAFWCNPISGHNTLYWYLQNLGQGPELLIRYENEEAVDDSQLPKDRFSAERLKGVDSTLKIQPAELGDSAVYLCASSFSSGEQFFGPGTRLTVL.

Written as DNA, the CDR3 is TGTGCCAGCAGCTTGGCCACAGGGGGTCTTTACGAGCAGTACGTC. The encoded protein is CASSLATGGLYEQYV. The V and J genes are TRBV7-8 and TRBJ2-7, with 8 bases fitting TRBD1. Germline CDR1 reads SGHVS; CDR2 reads FQNEAQ. The CDR3 runs 15 residues. Trimming cost V 3 bases and J 4 bases; bases outside gene matches: 8.

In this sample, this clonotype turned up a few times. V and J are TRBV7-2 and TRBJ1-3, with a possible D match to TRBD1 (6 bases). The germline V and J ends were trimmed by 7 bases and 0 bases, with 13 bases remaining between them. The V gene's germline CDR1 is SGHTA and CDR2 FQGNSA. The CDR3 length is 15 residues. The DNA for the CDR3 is TGTGCCAGCAACAACAGGGATTCCTCTGGAAACACCATATATTTT. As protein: CASNNRDSSGNTIYF.

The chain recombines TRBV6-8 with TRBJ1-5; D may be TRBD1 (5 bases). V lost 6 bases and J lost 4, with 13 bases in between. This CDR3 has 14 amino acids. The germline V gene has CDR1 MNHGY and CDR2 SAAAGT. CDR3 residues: CASRSGQGNQPQHF. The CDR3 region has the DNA TGTGCCAGCAGGTCCGGGCAGGGAAATCAGCCCCAGCATTTT.

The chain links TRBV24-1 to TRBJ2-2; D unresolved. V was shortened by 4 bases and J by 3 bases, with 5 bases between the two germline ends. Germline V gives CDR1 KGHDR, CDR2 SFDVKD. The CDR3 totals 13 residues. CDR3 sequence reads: CATSETYTGELFF. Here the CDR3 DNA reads TGTGCCACCAGTGAAACGTACACCGGGGAGCTGTTTTTT.

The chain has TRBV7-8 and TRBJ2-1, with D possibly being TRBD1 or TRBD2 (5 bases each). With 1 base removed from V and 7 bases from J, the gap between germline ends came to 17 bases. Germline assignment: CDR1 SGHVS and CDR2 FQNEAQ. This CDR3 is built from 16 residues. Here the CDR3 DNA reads TGTGCCAGCAGCTTAGTGGTAGCGCCCAGGGAAAATGAGCAGTTCTTC. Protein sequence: CASSLVVAPRENEQFF.

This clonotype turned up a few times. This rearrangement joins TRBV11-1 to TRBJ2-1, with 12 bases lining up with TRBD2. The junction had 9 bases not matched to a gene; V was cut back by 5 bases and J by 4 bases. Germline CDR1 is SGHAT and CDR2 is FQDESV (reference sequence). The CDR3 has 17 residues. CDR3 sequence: CASSTWTSGALYNEQFF. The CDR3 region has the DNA TGTGCCAGCAGCACTTGGACTAGCGGGGCACTTTACAATGAGCAGTTCTTC. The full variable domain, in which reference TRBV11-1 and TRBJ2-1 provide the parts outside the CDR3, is EAEVAQSPRYKITEKSQAVAFWCDPISGHATLYWYRQILGQGPELLVQFQDESVVDDSQLPKDRFSAERLKGVDSTLKIQPAELGDSAMYLCASSTWTSGALYNEQFFGPGTRLTVL.

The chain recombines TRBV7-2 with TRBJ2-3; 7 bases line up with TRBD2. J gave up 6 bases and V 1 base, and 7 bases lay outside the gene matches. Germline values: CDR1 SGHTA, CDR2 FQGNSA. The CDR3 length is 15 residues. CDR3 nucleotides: TGTGCCAGCAGCTTAGTGGCGGGAGCCCAGGATACGCAGTATTTT. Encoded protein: CASSLVAGAQDTQYF.

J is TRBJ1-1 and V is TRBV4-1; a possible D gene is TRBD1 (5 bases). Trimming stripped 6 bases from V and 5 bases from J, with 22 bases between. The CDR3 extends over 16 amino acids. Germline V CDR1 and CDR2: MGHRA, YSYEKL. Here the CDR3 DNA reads TGCGCCAGCAGGATCAGGGACGGCGCCTGGGGTACTGAAGCTTTCTTT. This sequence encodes CASRIRDGAWGTEAFF.

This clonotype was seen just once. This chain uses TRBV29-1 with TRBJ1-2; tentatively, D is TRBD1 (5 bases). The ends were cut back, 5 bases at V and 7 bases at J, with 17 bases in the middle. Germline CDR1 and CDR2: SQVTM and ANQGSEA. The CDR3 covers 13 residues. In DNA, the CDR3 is TGCAGCGTTCCCATGTGGCAGGGCTTTGGCTACACCTTC. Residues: CSVPMWQGFGYTF.

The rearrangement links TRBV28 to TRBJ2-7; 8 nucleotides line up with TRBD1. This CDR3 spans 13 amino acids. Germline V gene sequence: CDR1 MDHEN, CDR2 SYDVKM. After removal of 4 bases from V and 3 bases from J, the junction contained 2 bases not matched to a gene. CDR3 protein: CASSSGQVYEQYF. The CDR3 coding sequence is TGTGCCAGCAGTTCGGGACAGGTCTACGAGCAGTACTTC. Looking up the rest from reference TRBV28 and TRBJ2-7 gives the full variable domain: DVKVTQSSRYLVKRTGEKVFLECVQDMDHENMFWYRQDPGLGLRLIYFSYDVKMKEKGDIPEGYSVSREKKERFSLILESASTNQTSMYLCASSSGQVYEQYFGPGTRLTVT.

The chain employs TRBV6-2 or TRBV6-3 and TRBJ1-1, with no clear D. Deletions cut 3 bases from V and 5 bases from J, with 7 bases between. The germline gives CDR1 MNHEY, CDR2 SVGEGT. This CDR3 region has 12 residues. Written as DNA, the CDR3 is TGTGCCAGCAGTTATGGGAGAACTGAAGCTTTCTTT. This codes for CASSYGRTEAFF.

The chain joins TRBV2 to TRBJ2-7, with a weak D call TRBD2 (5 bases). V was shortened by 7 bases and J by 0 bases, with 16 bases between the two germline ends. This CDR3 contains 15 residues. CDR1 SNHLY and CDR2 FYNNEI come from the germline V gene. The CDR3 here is CASNPGLGLSYEQYV. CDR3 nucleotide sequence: TGTGCCAGCAACCCTGGGCTAGGACTCTCCTACGAGCAGTACGTC.

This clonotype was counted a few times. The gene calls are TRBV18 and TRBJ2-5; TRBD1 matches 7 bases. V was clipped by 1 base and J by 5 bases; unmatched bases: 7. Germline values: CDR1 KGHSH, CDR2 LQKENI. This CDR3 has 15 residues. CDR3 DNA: TGTGCCAGCTCACCACGAGAGGAAGGGGGCGAGACCCAGTACTTC. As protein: CASSPREEGGETQYF.

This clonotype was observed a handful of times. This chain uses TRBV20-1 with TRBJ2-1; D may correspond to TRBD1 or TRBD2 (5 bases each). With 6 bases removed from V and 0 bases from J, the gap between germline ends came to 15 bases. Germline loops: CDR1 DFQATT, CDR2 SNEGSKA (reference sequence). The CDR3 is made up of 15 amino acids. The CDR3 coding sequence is TGCAGTGCCCCCGGTTGGGGGAGCTCCTACAATGAGCAGTTCTTC. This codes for CSAPGWGSSYNEQFF.

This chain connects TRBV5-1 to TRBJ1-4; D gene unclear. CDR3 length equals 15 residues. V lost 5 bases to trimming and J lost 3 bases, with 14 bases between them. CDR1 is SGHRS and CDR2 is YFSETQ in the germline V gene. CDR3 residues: CASSPRPASNEKLFF. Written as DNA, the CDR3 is TGCGCCAGCAGTCCTAGACCAGCCTCTAATGAAAAACTGTTTTTT.

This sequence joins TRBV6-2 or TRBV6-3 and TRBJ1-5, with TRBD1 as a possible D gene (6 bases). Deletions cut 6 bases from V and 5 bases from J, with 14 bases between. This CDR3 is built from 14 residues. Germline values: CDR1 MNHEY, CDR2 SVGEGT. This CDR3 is CASRSTGWDQPQHF. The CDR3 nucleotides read TGTGCCAGCAGGTCGACAGGTTGGGATCAGCCCCAGCATTTT.